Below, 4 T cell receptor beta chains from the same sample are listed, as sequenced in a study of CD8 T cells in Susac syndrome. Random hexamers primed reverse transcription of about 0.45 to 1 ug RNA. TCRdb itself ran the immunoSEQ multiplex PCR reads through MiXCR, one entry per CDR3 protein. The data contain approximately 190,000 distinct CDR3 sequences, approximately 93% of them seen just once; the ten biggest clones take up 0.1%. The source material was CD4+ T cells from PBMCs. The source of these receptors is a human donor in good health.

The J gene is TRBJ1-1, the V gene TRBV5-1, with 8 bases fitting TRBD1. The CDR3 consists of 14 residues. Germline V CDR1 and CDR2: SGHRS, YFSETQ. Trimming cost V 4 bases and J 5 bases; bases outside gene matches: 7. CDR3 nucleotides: TGCGCCAGCAGCCCTAGCGACAGGGGAACTGAAGCTTTCTTT. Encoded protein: CASSPSDRGTEAFF.

For the CDR3, the DNA is TGCAGTGCTAGACCCGGGACAGGGAATAATTCACCCCTCCACTTT. Translating it yields CSARPGTGNNSPLHF. The chain employs TRBV20-1 and TRBJ1-6; TRBD1 matches at 9 bases. There are 15 residues in the CDR3. Germline V gene data show CDR1 as DFQATT and CDR2 as SNEGSKA (reference sequence). V gave up 2 bases and J gave up 5 bases; unmatched junction bases: 4.

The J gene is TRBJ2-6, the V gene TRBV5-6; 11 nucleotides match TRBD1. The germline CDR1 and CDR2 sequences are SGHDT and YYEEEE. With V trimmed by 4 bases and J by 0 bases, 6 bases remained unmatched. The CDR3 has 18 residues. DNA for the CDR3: TGTGCCAGCAGCCTCCGGGGGACAGGGGGCTCTGGGGCCAACGTCCTGACTTTC. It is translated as CASSLRGTGGSGANVLTF.

CDR3 sequence (DNA): TGTGCCAGCAGGGACGGACAGGGGGCGCATGAAAAACTGTTTTTT. Its translation is CASRDGQGAHEKLFF. The chain has TRBV7-2 and TRBJ1-4, with 11 bases fitting TRBD1. Germline trimming cut 6 bases from V and 6 bases from J; bases unmatched to any gene: 6. The CDR3 has 15 residues. Germline loops: CDR1 SGHTA, CDR2 FQGNSA.